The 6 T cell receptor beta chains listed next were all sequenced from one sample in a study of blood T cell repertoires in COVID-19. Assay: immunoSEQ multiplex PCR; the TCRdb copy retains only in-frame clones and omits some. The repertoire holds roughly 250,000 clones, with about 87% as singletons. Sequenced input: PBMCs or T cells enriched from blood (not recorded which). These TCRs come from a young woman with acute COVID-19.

CDR3 bases: TGCGCCAGCAGTCCTTACTCTCAGGGTTCGAACACTGAAGCTTTCTTT. Encoded protein: CASSPYSQGSNTEAFF. This rearrangement joins TRBV10-1 to TRBJ1-1, with a tentative D call TRBD1 (5 bases). V was cut by 5 bases and J by 1 base, with 17 bases left in between. CDR1 WNHNN and CDR2 SYGVQD come from the germline V gene (reference sequence). The CDR3 has 16 residues.

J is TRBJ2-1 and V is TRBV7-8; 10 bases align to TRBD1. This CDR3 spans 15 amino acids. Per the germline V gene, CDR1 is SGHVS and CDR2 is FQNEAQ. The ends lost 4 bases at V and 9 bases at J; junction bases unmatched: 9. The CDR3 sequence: CASSYYTGTGAEQFF. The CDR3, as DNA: TGTGCCAGCAGCTACTATACCGGGACAGGGGCTGAGCAGTTCTTC.

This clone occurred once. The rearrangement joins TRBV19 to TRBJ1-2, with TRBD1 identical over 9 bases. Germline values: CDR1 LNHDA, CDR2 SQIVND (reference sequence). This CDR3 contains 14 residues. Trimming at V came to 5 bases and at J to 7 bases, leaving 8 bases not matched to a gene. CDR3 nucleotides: TGTGCCAGTAGTCCTCTTACAGGGGGCACTGGCTACACCTTC. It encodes CASSPLTGGTGYTF. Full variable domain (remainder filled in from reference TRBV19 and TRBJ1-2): DGGITQSPKYLFRKEGQNVTLSCEQNLNHDAMYWYRQDPGQGLRLIYYSQIVNDFQKGDIAEGYSVSREKKESFPLTVTSAQKNPTAFYLCASSPLTGGTGYTFGSGTRLTVV.

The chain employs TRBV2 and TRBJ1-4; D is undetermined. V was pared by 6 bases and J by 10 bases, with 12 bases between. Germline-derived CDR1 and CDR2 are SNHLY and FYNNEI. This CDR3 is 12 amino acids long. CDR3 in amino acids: CASRGREVKLFF. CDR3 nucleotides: TGTGCCAGCAGGGGGAGGGAGGTAAAACTGTTTTTT.

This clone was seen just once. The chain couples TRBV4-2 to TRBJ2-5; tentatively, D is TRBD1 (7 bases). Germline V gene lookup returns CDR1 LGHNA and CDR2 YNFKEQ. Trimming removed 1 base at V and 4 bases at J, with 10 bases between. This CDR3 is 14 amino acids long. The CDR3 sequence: CASSQVQGGETQYF. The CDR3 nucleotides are TGTGCCAGCAGCCAAGTTCAGGGGGGAGAGACCCAGTACTTC.

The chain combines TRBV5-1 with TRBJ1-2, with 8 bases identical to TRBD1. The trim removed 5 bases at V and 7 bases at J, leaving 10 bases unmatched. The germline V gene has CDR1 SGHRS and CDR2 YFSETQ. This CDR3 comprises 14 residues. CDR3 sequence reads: CASSQAGGASGYTF. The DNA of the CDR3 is TGCGCCAGCAGTCAGGCAGGGGGCGCGAGTGGCTACACCTTC.